This entry concerns a single T cell receptor beta chain. Its antigen is still unknown. Base qualities are not provided; no much larger clone lies one nucleotide away. Using the deep immunoSEQ assay, TCR CDR3 regions were amplified from genomic DNA by multiplex PCR. Extracted genomic DNA from each cell subset was spread evenly across all wells of several immunoSEQ 96-well plates, with each plate serving as a replicate. For sorted subsets, approximately 190 ng of genomic DNA, equivalent to roughly 33,000 T cell genomes, went into each replicate PCR. Purified libraries were measured with a Qubit 3.0 fluorometer, size-checked on a Bioanalyzer 2100, and measured again with the KAPA Library Quantification kit. A separate single-read 150-cycle Illumina NextSeq 550 flow cell was used to sequence each immunoSEQ 96-well plate. The authors' pipeline ran thus. The immunoSEQ output contained only junctional sequences without quality scores, so filtering could not match that applied to full-length reads. Sequences were annotated with PyIR, a Python wrapper for IgBLAST v1.9, and V/J genes and CDR3 were assigned using IMGT germline references. Any read was removed if the V/J assignment was weak (E-value above 1e-6), the CDR3 was missing, or the read contained stop codons, out-of-frame junctions, or ambiguous translated residues. A V3J clonotype was defined by an identical inferred V gene, J gene, and CDR3 amino acid sequence. The percentage overlap between two repertoires was calculated by dividing the number of shared unique clonotypes by the size of the smaller repertoire. Richness of each repertoire was evaluated using RTK rarefaction, the Chao1 estimator, and Recon v2.1 estimates of unobserved clonotypes. OLGA was used to compute generation probabilities for all TCRbeta clonotypes that the gDNA method yielded from a few donors. Not all clones reach the TCRdb copy of this immuneACCESS table, which keeps in-frame sequences only. Checked studies attribute under half of the gap to unresolved V genes and leave the rest unexplained. V, J and clone size were drawn from that table, and D and trimming were deduced from the DNA. This sample has over 750,000 clones in its table, and 96% of those were observed once. The ten most abundant clones make up about 0.22% of the sample.

These data belong to a study of shared clonotypes between healthy human individuals (dated by TCRdb to the early 2020s). About the study as a whole: A couple of women and three men aged 18 to 49 years were included in the cohort. For each donor, CD4 naive and CD4 memory were each run on three plates, CD8 naive on two plates, and CD8 memory on one plate. To increase sequencing depth and limit assay-specific biases, TCR repertoire library preparation and sequencing were carried out by different laboratories using diverse techniques. Each donor's leukapheresis produced roughly between roughly 0.85 and 9 billion PBMCs. The study deeply sequenced blood TCR repertoires of about 5 healthy adults to estimate repertoire size and the extent of clonotype sharing between individuals. Results and caveats for the whole study, not just this receptor: When a few donors were compared, the shared fraction of clonotypes was around 5.1% for naive CD4, around 4% for naive CD8, about 2.5% for memory CD4, and 0.4% for memory CD8. Naive subsets generally had larger estimated clonotype richness than memory subsets. Even with the large sequencing depth, rarefaction of the sorted-subset datasets indicated that sequencing was incomplete. Sampling was limited to blood, and TCR repertoires in tissue likely differ from TCR repertoires in blood. Because the study included a small number of donors, the genetic and exposure-history diversity represented was limited. Based on pairwise subsampling, the degree of clonotype sharing among donors was expected to be affected by sequencing depth. Higher generation probabilities were observed for clonotypes shared by all four sorted-subset donors than for non-shared clonotypes.

Deletion took 4 bases off V and 7 bases off J, with a span of 8 bases between the germline ends. The CDR1 and CDR2 encoded by the germline V gene are SGHRS and YFSETQ. Its CDR3 holds 11 amino acids, cysteine through phenylalanine. Only the CDR3 portion is preserved as DNA: 33 bases, with reading frame beginning at the first base. CD8 naive samples were CD45RO-negative cells positively selected for CCR7, giving a CD45RA+CCR7+ population that excluded TemRA cells. Donors were healthy HIV-negative adults with no recently reported acute infections or vaccinations. Every donor was a Caucasian adult residing in Nashville, Tennessee, USA. Blood was collected by leukapheresis, and PBMCs were isolated by Ficoll-Histopaque density gradient centrifugation and then cryopreserved in liquid nitrogen vapor phase. Analytical flow cytometry was used to check the purity and quantity of every magnetically sorted T cell population. From each sorted fraction, genomic DNA was isolated and quantified by UV absorbance on a Nanodrop 2000c.

This receptor was identified in a man aged 30 to 45 in good health. The V and J segments used are TRBV5-1 and TRBJ1-1, with TRBD1 tentatively as D gene (5 bases match). Sequencing was performed on naive CD8+ T cells sorted from blood. This sample's cell subset or site label indicates: CD45RA+CCR7+. The CDR3: CASSKGIEAFF. The nucleotides are TGCGCCAGCAGCAAGGGGATTGAAGCTTTCTTT.